This T cell receptor beta chain stems from a study of cytomegalovirus exposure and HLA in healthy donors. By frequency, this clone is medium-sized. CDR1 ENHRY and CDR2 SYGVKD come from the germline V gene. After removal of 3 bases from V and 3 bases from J, the junction contained 5 bases not matched to a gene. This CDR3 has 15 residues. At sampling all donors were nominally healthy, likely with unrecorded immune exposures. Researchers ran the PCR with 60 Vbeta and 13 Jbeta primers. Sequencing was performed with immunoSEQ multiplex PCR; in TCRdb, only in-frame clones are kept and a portion is missing. Here the sample table reports around 37,000 clones.

The V gene is TRBV10-3, the J gene TRBJ2-7; 10 nucleotides agree with TRBD1. The sample comprised PBMCs. This sequence originates from a human donor in good health. CDR3 loop: CAISDLGTGVYEQYF. The CDR3 bases are TGTGCCATCAGTGATCTCGGGACAGGGGTCTACGAGCAGTACTTC.